The 30 T cell receptor beta chains below were found in one sample sequenced in a study of blood T cells in healthy people across ages. The second PCR ran about 6 to 12 cycles with a sample-barcoded 5' primer and J-beta primers. A single record per CDR3 protein comes from TCRdb applying MiXCR to the 5' RACE reads. The table records about 2 million distinct CDR3 sequences, around half of them present only once. Sequencing used blood. The receptors derive from a woman aged 40-49 years in good health.

The chain joins TRBV7-2 to TRBJ2-7, with a tentative D call TRBD2 (5 bases). Gene TRBJ2-5 matches the end of the DNA better, so the J call may be wrong. Germline V gene sequence: CDR1 SGHTA, CDR2 FQGNSA. This CDR3 has 14 amino acids. The DNA of the CDR3 is TGTACCAGCAGCCGACACCGGGGACAAGAGACCCAGTACTTC. Residues: CTSSRHRGQETQYF.

V is TRBV20-1 and J is TRBJ2-7; 9 positions match TRBD1. The V and J ends lost 6 bases and 4 bases, in that order; junction bases with no gene match: 10. CDR1 and CDR2 (germline): DFQATT, SNEGSKA (reference sequence). This CDR3 spans 14 amino acids. CDR3 nucleotide sequence: TGCAGTGCGGGGACGGACAGGGGAAGGTACGAGCAGTACTTC. This gives the protein CSAGTDRGRYEQYF.

The CDR3 sequence: CASSFRTGGSGYTF. The CDR3 bases are TGCGCCAGCAGCTTTAGGACAGGGGGTTCTGGCTACACCTTC. The rearrangement links TRBV5-1 to TRBJ1-2, with 10 bases that match TRBD1. The CDR3 spans 14 residues. Germline lookup yields CDR1 SGHRS and CDR2 YFSETQ. V dropped 2 bases and J dropped 7; count of bases not matched to a gene: 5.

The V call is TRBV7-2, the J call TRBJ1-6; TRBD1 matches 9 bases. Per germline, CDR1 SGHTA and CDR2 FQGNSA. This CDR3 spans 16 amino acids. V lost 1 base to trimming and J lost 8 bases; unmatched junction nucleotides: 6. Written as DNA, the CDR3 is TGTGCCAGCAGCTTAGGTCCCGACAGGGGGTATTCACCCCTCCACTTT. This codes for CASSLGPDRGYSPLHF.

The rearrangement links TRBV20-1 to TRBJ1-2, with 9 bases aligning to TRBD1. V was pared by 1 base and J by 4 bases, with 10 bases of the junction left unmatched. Germline V CDR1 and CDR2: DFQATT, SNEGSKA (reference sequence). This CDR3 has 16 amino acids. This CDR3 reads CSARVTGGALGYGYTF. CDR3 bases: TGCAGTGCTAGAGTAACAGGGGGCGCACTCGGCTATGGCTACACCTTC.

With regard to this clonotype: Compared with germline, one end of the junction differs, possibly owing to a read error. This chain uses TRBV6-2 or TRBV6-3 with TRBJ2-4; 9 positions match TRBD2. Germline V CDR1 and CDR2: MNHEY, SVGEGT. This CDR3 is built from 15 residues. CDR3 sequence: CAGSHGGTSLPDQYF. In nucleotides, the CDR3 is TGTGCCGGCAGCCATGGGGGGACTAGCTTACCCGATCAGTACTTC.

This clonotype has a handful of counts. For the CDR3, the DNA is TGTGCCAGCAGTTTAAAGGCGGGACAGAACTACGAGCAGTACTTC. Protein sequence: CASSLKAGQNYEQYF. The rearrangement joins TRBV27 to TRBJ2-5; maybe TRBD1 (7 bases). The J call is uncertain, as TRBJ2-7 better fits the DNA end. Germline lookup yields CDR1 MNHEY and CDR2 SMNVEV (reference sequence). The CDR3 consists of 15 residues.

This chain connects TRBV6-2 or TRBV6-3 to TRBJ2-1; 7 bases map to TRBD1. The germline V gene has CDR1 MNHEY and CDR2 SVGEGT. This CDR3 is built from 16 residues. Trimming removed 2 bases from V and 5 bases from J; junction bases left unmatched: 9. In DNA, the CDR3 is TGTGCCAGCAGTTACCTCAACAGGGGCCGGAACAATGAGCAGTTCTTC. As protein: CASSYLNRGRNNEQFF.

This chain links TRBV4-1 with TRBJ2-7; TRBD1 agrees at 7 bases. The germline gives CDR1 MGHRA, CDR2 YSYEKL. Trimming removed 2 bases from V and 0 bases from J; junction bases left unmatched: 13. The CDR3 spans 18 residues. For the CDR3, the DNA is TGCGCCAGCAGCCAATCAAGTTCCTTGACAGGGAGCTCCTACGAGCAGTACTTC. Translation gives CASSQSSSLTGSSYEQYF.

The chain employs TRBV6-5 and TRBJ2-5, with D uncertain. This CDR3 spans 13 amino acids. Germline CDR1 reads MNHEY; CDR2 reads SVGAGI. Trimming took 6 bases from V and 3 from J, leaving 11 bases between them. The CDR3 reads CASRKGIKETQYF. The CDR3 DNA follows: TGTGCCAGCAGAAAGGGTATAAAAGAGACCCAGTACTTC.

The V gene is TRBV7-9, the J gene TRBJ1-1, with 7 bases that match TRBD1. Germline CDR1 and CDR2: SEHNR and FQNEAQ (reference sequence). The CDR3 totals 15 residues. Losses at the gene ends were 2 bases for V and 0 bases for J; bases not matched to a gene: 3. The CDR3, as DNA: TGTGCCAGCAGCTTACCAACAGGGGTGAACACTGAAGCTTTCTTT. Its translation is CASSLPTGVNTEAFF.

This clonotype was counted a few times. This chain uses TRBV7-6 with TRBJ2-7; 7 bases map to TRBD1. CDR3 length: 14 residues. V lost 5 bases and J lost 1; bases outside the gene matches: 5. CDR1 is SGHVS, CDR2 FNYEAQ, per germline. The CDR3 loop is CASSIETGSYEQYF. The CDR3 coding sequence is TGTGCCAGCAGCATAGAGACAGGGTCCTACGAGCAGTACTTC.

This clonotype was observed a few times. The chain links TRBV29-1 to TRBJ2-3; TRBD1 might be the D (5 bases). CDR1 SQVTM and CDR2 ANQGSEA come from the germline V gene. The CDR3 totals 14 residues. V was shortened by 3 bases and J by 1 base, with 11 bases between the two germline ends. CDR3 bases: TGCAGCGTTGAGAACCCGACAGGCACAGATACGCAGTATTTT. It codes for CSVENPTGTDTQYF.

This clonotype has a single count. The J gene is TRBJ1-5, the V gene TRBV23-1; weak D call: TRBD1 (5 bases). TRBV23-1 is given ORF status, its function remaining uncertain. V shed 2 bases and J shed 1 base, with 21 bases lying between them. This CDR3 has 19 amino acids. The CDR3 region has the DNA TGCGCCAGCAGTCAAGAGGGACGGCTCCCGGAGGGGAGCAATCAGCCCCAGCATTTT. This translates into CASSQEGRLPEGSNQPQHF.

This clonotype was detected once. The rearrangement uses TRBV21-1 and TRBJ2-1; the table's D call, TRBD1, has no DNA check behind it. TRBV21-1 is marked as a pseudogene. The CDR3 is made up of 15 amino acids. CDR3 in DNA: TGTGCCAGCAGCAATGGGACAGTAAGCTCCTACGAGCAGTTCTTC. This codes for CASSNGTVSSYEQFF.

This clonotype has just a few counts. The J gene is TRBJ1-2, the V gene TRBV4-3; 11 nucleotides match TRBD1. The CDR3 contains 16 residues. CDR1 LGHNA and CDR2 YSLEER come from the germline V gene. Trimming took 3 bases from V and 3 from J; bases not matched to a gene: 6. CDR3 sequence (DNA): TGCGCCAGCAGCCAGCATCCGGGACAGGGGGACTATGGCTACACCTTC. It translates to CASSQHPGQGDYGYTF.

The V call is TRBV28, the J call TRBJ2-5; 13 bases line up with TRBD2. This CDR3 is built from 17 residues. CDR1 is MDHEN, CDR2 SYDVKM, per germline. J lost 5 bases, V lost 5 bases, and 11 bases had no gene match. CDR3 residues: CASSPRSGLAGQETQYF. CDR3 bases: TGTGCCAGCAGTCCCAGGTCGGGACTAGCGGGGCAGGAGACCCAGTACTTC.

The V call is TRBV7-2, the J call TRBJ1-2; possibly TRBD1 for D (5 bases). The V gene lost 5 bases and the J gene lost 4 bases, with 14 bases spanning the gap. The CDR3 spans 14 residues. The germline gives CDR1 SGHTA, CDR2 FQGNSA. CDR3 DNA sequence: TGTGCCAGCAGCCCGTACCAGGGTGGCTATGGCTACACCTTC. Its protein is CASSPYQGGYGYTF.

The V and J genes are TRBV6-6 and TRBJ1-2; the D gene is possibly TRBD1 (5 bases). The germline CDR1 and CDR2 sequences are MNHNY and SVGAGI (reference sequence). CDR3 length: 13 residues. The V end was cut by 5 bases, the J end by 8 bases, with 15 bases between. The CDR3 region is CASSPGTLGGYTF. In DNA, the CDR3 is TGTGCCAGCAGTCCCGGGACCCTTGGAGGCTACACCTTC.

The sample holds a few counts of this clonotype. This rearrangement joins TRBV18 to TRBJ2-5; D gene ambiguous. This CDR3 comprises 13 residues. Trimming cost V 5 bases and J 5 bases, with 12 bases left between them. CDR1 is KGHSH and CDR2 is LQKENI in the germline V gene. CDR3 sequence: CASSFGFVETQYF. Written as DNA, the CDR3 is TGTGCCAGCTCATTTGGTTTCGTGGAGACCCAGTACTTC. The whole variable domain, remainder taken from reference TRBV18 and TRBJ2-5, is NAGVMQNPRHLVRRRGQEARLRCSPMKGHSHVYWYRQLPEEGLKFMVYLQKENIIDESGMPKERFSAEFPKEGPSILRIQQVVRGDSAAYFCASSFGFVETQYFGPGTRLLVL.

This clonotype was seen ten or more times. The junction departs from germline at one end; a sequencing error may be responsible. The rearrangement uses TRBV7-9 and TRBJ2-3; 10 bases fit TRBD1. CDR1 is SEHNR, CDR2 FQNEAQ, per germline (reference sequence). The CDR3 runs 14 residues. CDR3 sequence reads: CASSLGTGADTQYF. CDR3 coding DNA: TGTGCCAGCAGTTTAGGGACAGGGGCAGATACGCAGTATTTT.

Comment on this clonotype: An end of the junction does not agree with germline; a read error may underlie this. The rearrangement uses TRBV2 and TRBJ2-4; 13 nucleotides agree with TRBD2. The CDR3 contains 17 residues. The germline gives CDR1 SNHLY, CDR2 FYNNEI. CDR3 sequence: CVSRRTSGGLGADIQYF. CDR3 bases: TGTGTCAGCAGAAGGACTAGCGGGGGTCTGGGGGCAGACATTCAGTACTTC. The entire variable domain, with the rest obtained from reference TRBV2 and TRBJ2-4, is as follows: EPEVTQTPSHQVTQMGQEVILRCVPISNHLYFYWYRQILGQKVEFLVSFYNNEISEKSEIFDDQFSVERPDGSNFTLKIRSTKLEDSAMYFCVSRRTSGGLGADIQYFGAGTRLSVL.

This clonotype was seen a few times. The chain employs TRBV12-3 or TRBV12-4 and TRBJ2-1; D gene uncertain. The CDR3 length is 14 residues. Trimming removed 2 bases from V and 1 base from J, with 6 bases in between. The CDR3 protein is CASSLRESYNEQFF. The CDR3 coding sequence is TGTGCCAGCAGTTTACGAGAGTCCTACAATGAGCAGTTCTTC.

This clonotype was observed a handful of times. The rearrangement joins TRBV5-1 to TRBJ2-7; D uncertain. Germline lookup yields CDR1 SGHRS and CDR2 YFSETQ. V lost 5 bases and J 0 bases, leaving 12 bases between the germline ends. This CDR3 comprises 14 residues. The CDR3 DNA is TGCGCCAGCAGAAGTGCGGCGAACTCCTACGAGCAGTACTTC. Translation gives CASRSAANSYEQYF.

This clonotype was seen a handful of times. V and J are TRBV28 and TRBJ2-5; D possibly corresponds to TRBD2 (5 bases). CDR3 length: 14 amino acids. Germline V gene lookup returns CDR1 MDHEN and CDR2 SYDVKM. Trimming removed 6 bases at V and 1 base at J, with 12 bases between. CDR3 DNA: TGTGCCAGCAGCCCAGAGGACTTCCAAGAGACCCAGTACTTC. Translation: CASSPEDFQETQYF.

V gene TRBV7-9 combines with J gene TRBJ2-3; maybe TRBD2 (6 bases). The CDR3 runs to 15 residues. Germline assignment: CDR1 SEHNR and CDR2 FQNEAQ (reference sequence). V dropped 1 base and J dropped 4 bases, with 12 bases sitting between them. CDR3 amino acids: CASSLVGGEADTQYF. The CDR3 DNA reads as TGTGCCAGCAGCTTAGTGGGCGGGGAAGCAGATACGCAGTATTTT.

This chain uses TRBV7-3 with TRBJ2-7; tentatively, D is TRBD1 or TRBD2 (5 bases each). Gene TRBJ2-5 matches the end of the DNA better, so the J call may be wrong. The CDR3 consists of 14 residues. Germline lookup yields CDR1 SGHTA and CDR2 FQGTGA. CDR3: CASSVDGTKETQYF. The CDR3 DNA reads as TGTGCCAGCAGCGTAGACGGGACGAAAGAGACCCAGTACTTC.

J is TRBJ2-7 and V is TRBV5-1, with 8 nucleotides matching TRBD1. Trimming removed 2 bases from V and 4 bases from J; junction bases left unmatched: 11. The germline gives CDR1 SGHRS, CDR2 YFSETQ. The CDR3 consists of 16 residues. The CDR3 sequence is CASSFPGGQGAYEQYF. CDR3 DNA sequence: TGCGCCAGCAGCTTCCCAGGAGGACAGGGAGCTTACGAGCAGTACTTC.

About this clonotype: A read error may produce the germline difference seen at one junction end. This chain links TRBV7-8 with TRBJ2-6; D possibly corresponds to TRBD2 (5 bases). CDR3 length: 15 amino acids. Germline V lookup: CDR1 SGHVS, CDR2 FQNEAQ. The CDR3 loop reads CAGSLGGSGANVLTF. The DNA for the CDR3 is TGTGCCGGCAGCTTAGGCGGGTCTGGGGCCAACGTCCTGACTTTC.

This clonotype was counted a few times. This chain joins TRBV7-2 and TRBJ2-3; either TRBD1 or TRBD2 may fit D (6 bases each). CDR3 length: 16 amino acids. Trimming left V 7 bases short and J 0 bases short, with 17 bases between. Germline assignment: CDR1 SGHTA and CDR2 FQGNSA. The DNA for the CDR3 is TGTGCCAGCAAATTGACTAGAGGGGGAAGCACAGATACGCAGTATTTT. Translated, it gives CASKLTRGGSTDTQYF.